This is a list of T cell receptor beta chains from one sample in a study of long-term antiretroviral therapy in people with HIV. Method: immunoSEQ multiplex PCR; TCRdb's copy keeps in-frame clones and lacks some. The sample includes about 32,000 clones, approximately 85% of them seen just once. Source: unsorted PBMCs, taken 3.3 years after starting antiretroviral therapy. These receptors all come from a man between 18 and 35 years old with HIV. Both conserved end residues are part of each CDR3. D genes are given only for firm matches. Expanded clones are given a class, and other clones once, few, many or no size at all.

cdr3_length j_call v_call clone_size d_call cdr3_nt cdr3_aa
14 TRBJ1-1 TRBV28 . . TGTGCCAGCAGTTTCGACATGGGGGGTTCAGAAGCTTTCTTT CASSFDMGGSEAFF
15 TRBJ1-1 TRBV5-1 . . TGCGCCAGCAGCCCAGTCTCGGGGCCCAACACTGAAGCTTTCTTT CASSPVSGPNTEAFF
14 TRBJ1-1 TRBV5-1 once TRBD1 TGCGCCAGCAGCGCCGACAGGGGTTATACTGAAGCTTTCTTT CASSADRGYTEAFF
13 TRBJ2-7 TRBV29-1 . . TGCAGCGGAATTTCAGGGAATTCCTACGAGCAGTACTTC CSGISGNSYEQYF
16 TRBJ1-3 TRBV2 . . TGTGCCAGCAGCTCTCCGGGACGCCACTCTGGAAACACCATATATTTT CASSSPGRHSGNTIYF
15 TRBJ2-7 TRBV9 . TRBD2 TGTGCCAGCAGCGTAGGCCCGGGGGGTACCTACGAGCAGTACTTC CASSVGPGGTYEQYF
14 TRBJ1-4 TRBV9 . . TGTGCCAGCAGCGTAGGAGCAACTAATGAAAAACTGTTTTTT CASSVGATNEKLFF
16 TRBJ1-5 TRBV19 . . TGTGCCAGTAGTATGAGGGCCCTGAGGTGGAATCAGCCCCAGCATTTT CASSMRALRWNQPQHF
15 TRBJ2-7 TRBV4-1 . TRBD2 TGCGCCAGCAGCCAAGGGGCGGGGGGGAACTACGAGCAGTACTTC CASSQGAGGNYEQYF
16 TRBJ2-1 TRBV7-9 . . TGTGCCAGCAGCTTAAGTGGGGGTAGGTCAGACAATGAGCAGTTCTTC CASSLSGGRSDNEQFF
17 TRBJ1-1 TRBV11-2 . TRBD1 TGTGCCAGCAGCTTAGGGTACGGGACAGGTTTGAACACTGAAGCTTTCTTT CASSLGYGTGLNTEAFF
15 TRBJ1-3 TRBV18 . . TGTGCCAGCTCACCACCGAGTGTTCCTGGAAACACCATATATTTT CASSPPSVPGNTIYF
15 TRBJ1-6 TRBV5-4 few TRBD1 TGTGCCAGCAGCTTTCCTGGACAGGGGGACTCACCCCTCCACTTT CASSFPGQGDSPLHF
15 TRBJ2-7 TRBV4-3 . . TGCGCCAGCAGCCAAGGGGGGGCACCAAACTACGAGCAGTACTTC CASSQGGAPNYEQYF
16 TRBJ1-1 TRBV27 . . TGTGCCAGCAGTTTAAGGAGGGAGGGGACGAACACTGAAGCTTTCTTT CASSLRREGTNTEAFF
15 TRBJ2-5 TRBV18 once . TGTGCCAGCTCACCAGGCAGAGATAACCAAGAGACCCAGTACTTC CASSPGRDNQETQYF
12 TRBJ1-1 TRBV12-5 once . TGTGCTAGTGGTTTGGAAGGGGGTGAAGCTTTCTTT CASGLEGGEAFF
17 TRBJ2-6 TRBV4-3 . TRBD2 TGCGCCAGCAGCCAAGGGACTAGCGTCTCTGGGGCCAACGTCCTGACTTTC CASSQGTSVSGANVLTF
12 TRBJ2-3 TRBV5-1 . . TGCGCCAGCAGCCAGGACCCGGGTACGCAGTATTTT CASSQDPGTQYF
15 TRBJ1-2 TRBV4-1 . TRBD1 TGCGCCAGCAGCCAAGAGACAGGGACTAACTATGGCTACACCTTC CASSQETGTNYGYTF
15 TRBJ2-3 TRBV5-1 . TRBD2 TGCGCCAGCAGCCAGGCGGGAGGGCCAATAGATACGCAGTATTTT CASSQAGGPIDTQYF
14 TRBJ1-4 TRBV9 . . TGTGCCAGCAGCGCCGGGACTTACAGTGAAAAACTGTTTTTT CASSAGTYSEKLFF
13 TRBJ1-1 TRBV5-4 . TRBD1 TGTGCCAGCAGCACAGGGGGCGCGACTGAAGCTTTCTTT CASSTGGATEAFF
16 TRBJ2-7 TRBV5-4 . TRBD2 TGTGCCAGCAGCCGGAATCTAGCGGTAAGCTCCTACGAGCAGTACTTC CASSRNLAVSSYEQYF
14 TRBJ1-2 TRBV5-4 . . TGTGCCAGCAGCTTGGAAGGGGGGGCGCGAGGCTACACCTTC CASSLEGGARGYTF
15 TRBJ1-1 TRBV27 few . TGTGCCAGCAGTTTATATCAGGGGAGCAACACTGAAGCTTTCTTT CASSLYQGSNTEAFF